The 27 T cell receptor beta chains listed next were all sequenced from one sample in a study of beta chain features in type 1 diabetes. Findings and caveats of the study: Within each of all four CD4+ subsets, Type 1 diabetes patients had TCRB CDR3s that were moderately but significantly shorter.

Isolated RNA was reverse transcribed in full, so expressed TCRB transcripts were sequenced. Data came from immunoSEQ multiplex PCR; TCRdb stores just in-frame clones and leaves some out. Of almost 350,000 clones in the sample, over 7% were seen once. Their antigens are not known. What was sequenced was central memory CD4+ T cells from blood. These receptors originate from a man aged 25-40 years with type 1 diabetes.

The chain joins TRBV30 to TRBJ1-2; tentative D call: TRBD1 (5 bases). V was clipped by 0 bases and J by 6 bases, with 14 bases between them. The CDR3 covers 14 residues. CDR1 is GTSNPN and CDR2 is SVGIG in the germline V gene (reference sequence). The CDR3 loop is CAWSVQVGSHGYTF. The CDR3 DNA is TGTGCCTGGAGTGTACAGGTGGGGAGCCATGGCTACACCTTC. The variable domain in full, completed from reference TRBV30 and TRBJ1-2, reads SQTIHQWPATLVQPVGSPLSLECTVEGTSNPNLYWYRQAAGRGLQLLFYSVGIGQISSEVPQNLSASRPQDRQFILSSKKLLLSDSGFYLCAWSVQVGSHGYTFGSGTRLTVV.

The chain recombines TRBV6-5 with TRBJ2-5; TRBD1 matches at 8 bases. With 6 bases clipped from V and 5 bases from J, the junction kept 8 bases outside the gene matches. Germline CDR1 is MNHEY and CDR2 is SVGAGI. This CDR3 region has 14 residues. CDR3 region: CASSPTGVLETQYF. In DNA form, the CDR3 reads TGTGCCAGCAGCCCGACAGGGGTTTTGGAGACCCAGTACTTC.

This clone occurred a few times. The J gene is TRBJ2-6, the V gene TRBV27, with D perhaps matching TRBD2 (6 bases). Germline CDR1 reads MNHEY; CDR2 reads SMNVEV (reference sequence). This CDR3 is 18 amino acids long. The V end lost 2 bases, the J end lost 0 bases, and 14 bases lay between the germline ends. CDR3 DNA sequence: TGTGCCAGCAGTTTAATGGGCGGGGTGAGCTCTGGGGCCAACGTCCTGACTTTC. It codes for CASSLMGGVSSGANVLTF.

The DNA of the CDR3 is TGTGCCAGCAGTGACGGGGTGGCCGGGGAGCTGTTTTTT. Translating gives CASSDGVAGELFF. The chain joins TRBV6-4 to TRBJ2-2; no definite D call. CDR3 size: 13 residues. In germline, CDR1 is MRHNA, CDR2 SNTAGT. Deletions cut 2 bases from V and 6 bases from J, with 7 bases between.

The rearrangement links TRBV5-1 to TRBJ2-5; D possibly corresponds to TRBD2 (6 bases). This CDR3 comprises 15 residues. Trimming removed 4 bases from V and 2 bases from J, with 15 bases in between. Germline V lookup: CDR1 SGHRS, CDR2 YFSETQ. The CDR3 nucleotides are TGCGCCAGCAGCCCCGACGGGACTCAACAAGAGACCCAGTACTTC. This codes for CASSPDGTQQETQYF. The whole variable domain, filled in from reference TRBV5-1 and TRBJ2-5, reads KAGVTQTPRYLIKTRGQQVTLSCSPISGHRSVSWYQQTPGQGLQFLFEYFSETQRNKGNFPGRFSGRQFSNSRSEMNVSTLELGDSALYLCASSPDGTQQETQYFGPGTRLLVL.

This clone was detected a few times. Other nucleotide sequences in the sample specify the same CDR3. V and J are TRBV20-1 and TRBJ2-7; unclear D gene. V lost 2 bases and J 2 bases, leaving 4 bases between the germline ends. CDR3 length: 11 residues. Germline CDR1 and CDR2: DFQATT and SNEGSKA (reference sequence). CDR3 DNA sequence: TGCAGTGCTAGAAACCCCTACGAGCAGTACTTC. Its translation: CSARNPYEQYF.

This clone was found a few times. The chain has TRBV7-2 and TRBJ2-1; D not resolved. Germline loops: CDR1 SGHTA, CDR2 FQGNSA. This CDR3 region has 13 residues. With 1 base removed from V and 7 bases from J, the gap between germline ends came to 8 bases. CDR3 bases: TGTGCCAGCAGCTTAGTCTGGGGAAATGAGCAGTTCTTC. It specifies CASSLVWGNEQFF.

This clone was seen a handful of times. The CDR3: CASSQALSSYNSPLHF. CDR3 DNA sequence: TGTGCCAGCAGCCAGGCGTTGAGCTCCTATAATTCACCCCTCCACTTT. The chain has TRBV14 and TRBJ1-6; D ambiguous. The ends were cut back, 3 bases at V and 0 bases at J, with 9 bases in the middle. The CDR3 sequence is 16 residues long. Looked up from germline, CDR1 is SGHDN and CDR2 is FVKESK. Using reference TRBV14 and TRBJ1-6 for the parts outside the CDR3, the full variable domain is EAGVTQFPSHSVIEKGQTVTLRCDPISGHDNLYWYRRVMGKEIKFLLHFVKESKQDESGMPNNRFLAERTGGTYSTLKVQPAELEDSGVYFCASSQALSSYNSPLHFGNGTRLTVT.

The chain couples TRBV5-4 to TRBJ2-5; D tentatively fits TRBD1 or TRBD2 (5 bases each). The V gene's germline CDR1 is SGHNT and CDR2 YYREEE (reference sequence). V was shortened by 5 bases and J by 6 bases, with 17 bases between the two germline ends. The CDR3 is 14 residues long. CDR3 nucleotide sequence: TGTGCCAGCAGTTCCACCGGGACGGCGAAGACCCAGTACTTC. This gives the protein CASSSTGTAKTQYF.

J is TRBJ1-5 and V is TRBV7-2; D is unclear. Germline CDR1 SGHTA, CDR2 FQGNSA. Trimming stripped 8 bases from V and 7 bases from J, with 12 bases between. This CDR3 region has 12 residues. CDR3 amino acids: CASGSFGQPQHF. The DNA of the CDR3 is TGTGCCAGCGGGTCTTTTGGGCAGCCCCAGCATTTT.

This clone was observed a few times. The chain has TRBV29-1 and TRBJ2-2, with D perhaps matching TRBD1 (5 bases). The germline V gene encodes CDR1 SQVTM and CDR2 ANQGSEA. The ends were cut back, 7 bases at V and 3 bases at J, with 9 bases in the middle. The CDR3 sequence is 12 residues long. The DNA for the CDR3 is TGCAGCGGGGGCGAGCACACCGGGGAGCTGTTTTTT. The encoded protein is CSGGEHTGELFF.

The rearrangement links TRBV7-2 to TRBJ1-1, with D perhaps matching TRBD1 (6 bases). Germline V CDR1 and CDR2: SGHTA, FQGNSA. The CDR3 spans 16 residues. Deletions cut 5 bases from V and 5 bases from J, with 21 bases between. The CDR3 DNA reads as TGTGCCAGCAGCCCCGCTTCGGGGGGGCTAAAGACTGAAGCTTTCTTT. Its translation is CASSPASGGLKTEAFF.

The V gene is TRBV28, the J gene TRBJ2-4; D is perhaps TRBD2 (6 bases). Germline V gene lookup returns CDR1 MDHEN and CDR2 SYDVKM. V shed 3 bases and J shed 6 bases, with 15 bases lying between them. The CDR3 is 15 residues long. CDR3 sequence reads: CASSLPGGYGNIQYF. CDR3 nucleotide sequence: TGTGCCAGCAGTTTGCCCGGGGGATATGGAAACATTCAGTACTTC. The variable domain in full, completed from reference TRBV28 and TRBJ2-4, reads DVKVTQSSRYLVKRTGEKVFLECVQDMDHENMFWYRQDPGLGLRLIYFSYDVKMKEKGDIPEGYSVSREKKERFSLILESASTNQTSMYLCASSLPGGYGNIQYFGAGTRLSVL.

This clone was found a few times. CDR3 in amino acids: CASSMWGPNTGELFF. The CDR3 DNA reads TGTGCCAGTAGTATGTGGGGGCCGAACACCGGGGAGCTGTTTTTT. The J gene is TRBJ2-2, the V gene TRBV19; D may be TRBD1 (6 bases). Germline V gene data show CDR1 as LNHDA and CDR2 as SQIVND (reference sequence). Trimming shortened V by 3 bases and J by 0 bases, and 8 bases separated the two germline ends. There are 15 residues in the CDR3. Looking up the rest from reference TRBV19 and TRBJ2-2 gives the full variable domain: DGGITQSPKYLFRKEGQNVTLSCEQNLNHDAMYWYRQDPGQGLRLIYYSQIVNDFQKGDIAEGYSVSREKKESFPLTVTSAQKNPTAFYLCASSMWGPNTGELFFGEGSRLTVL.

Only a few counts were recorded for this clone. The rearrangement links TRBV27 to TRBJ1-5; 10 bases line up with TRBD1. V shed 5 bases and J 0 bases; nucleotides not matched to a gene: 10. This CDR3 has 18 amino acids. The germline CDR1 and CDR2 sequences are MNHEY and SMNVEV (reference sequence). The DNA of the CDR3 is TGTGCCAGCAGTCCCGGGACAGGGGTCGAAAATAGCAATCAGCCCCAGCATTTT. Amino acids: CASSPGTGVENSNQPQHF.

This clone was picked up a small number of times. The V call is TRBV5-1, the J call TRBJ2-1, with 8 bases fitting TRBD1. CDR1 and CDR2 from the germline V gene are SGHRS and YFSETQ. Trimming removed 1 base from V and 7 bases from J; junction bases left unmatched: 10. CDR3 length: 16 residues. The DNA of the CDR3 is TGCGCCAGCAGCTTGTCCGGTCGGACAGGGTTTAATGAGCAGTTCTTC. It translates to CASSLSGRTGFNEQFF. The entire variable domain, with the rest obtained from reference TRBV5-1 and TRBJ2-1, is as follows: KAGVTQTPRYLIKTRGQQVTLSCSPISGHRSVSWYQQTPGQGLQFLFEYFSETQRNKGNFPGRFSGRQFSNSRSEMNVSTLELGDSALYLCASSLSGRTGFNEQFFGPGTRLTVL.

This chain uses TRBV4-3 with TRBJ2-1; TRBD1 aligns across 7 bases. The germline CDR1 and CDR2 sequences are LGHNA and YSLEER. The CDR3 length is 14 residues. J lost 9 bases, V lost 0 bases, and 5 bases had no gene match. As DNA, the CDR3 is TGCGCCAGCAGCCAAGATTACCGACAGGGTGAGCAGTTCTTC. Translation gives CASSQDYRQGEQFF.

This clone turned up a few times. The rearrangement uses TRBV7-9 and TRBJ1-6; D uncertain. Germline loops: CDR1 SEHNR, CDR2 FQNEAQ (reference sequence). This CDR3 is built from 13 residues. V lost 10 bases to trimming and J lost 4 bases, with 11 bases between them. The CDR3 DNA sequence: TGTGCCACCGACACGGAGTATAATTCACCCCTCCACTTT. Its translation: CATDTEYNSPLHF.

The DNA of the CDR3 is TGTGCCAGCAGTGTCCGTGGCAGGGGGGTCTACGAGCAGTACTTC. Translated, it gives CASSVRGRGVYEQYF. The chain carries TRBV6-6 and TRBJ2-7, with a possible D match to TRBD1 (7 bases). Trimming took off 5 bases at V and 3 bases at J, with 17 bases between the two ends. The CDR3 loop spans 15 amino acids. CDR1 is MNHNY and CDR2 is SVGAGI in the germline V gene (reference sequence).

This chain links TRBV10-2 with TRBJ1-2, with no clear D. The length of the CDR3 is 13 residues. Germline V gene lookup returns CDR1 WSHSY and CDR2 SAAADI. With 2 bases removed from V and 4 bases from J, the gap between germline ends came to 8 bases. CDR3 sequence reads: CASSEGTFYGYTF. CDR3 nucleotide sequence: TGCGCCAGCAGTGAGGGAACATTCTATGGCTACACCTTC.

This clone showed up just a few times. The chain recombines TRBV11-2 with TRBJ2-7, with D maybe TRBD2 (5 bases). This CDR3 has 13 residues. With 4 bases removed from V and 0 bases from J, the gap between germline ends came to 7 bases. CDR1 is SGHAT and CDR2 is FQNNGV in the germline V gene. The CDR3 here is CASSSDFSYEQYF. The CDR3 DNA follows: TGTGCCAGCAGCTCGGACTTCTCCTACGAGCAGTACTTC.

The CDR3, as DNA: TGTGCCAGTAGTCGGACAGATGTATCAGAGACCCAGTACTTC. Residues: CASSRTDVSETQYF. The V gene is TRBV19, the J gene TRBJ2-5, with D possibly being TRBD1 (6 bases). CDR3 length equals 14 residues. The germline V gene has CDR1 LNHDA and CDR2 SQIVND (reference sequence). V was cut by 5 bases and J by 4 bases, with 14 bases left in between. The whole variable domain, filled in from reference TRBV19 and TRBJ2-5, reads DGGITQSPKYLFRKEGQNVTLSCEQNLNHDAMYWYRQDPGQGLRLIYYSQIVNDFQKGDIAEGYSVSREKKESFPLTVTSAQKNPTAFYLCASSRTDVSETQYFGPGTRLLVL.

This clone has just a few counts. The chain uses TRBV6-1 and TRBJ1-5, with 9 bases fitting TRBD1. The V gene end was trimmed by 4 bases and the J gene end by 4 bases; junction bases not matched to a gene: 5. Germline V lookup: CDR1 MNHNS, CDR2 SASEGT. CDR3 length equals 15 residues. The CDR3 sequence is CASSAGTGRNQPQHF. CDR3 nucleotide sequence: TGTGCCAGCAGTGCCGGGACAGGGCGAAATCAGCCCCAGCATTTT.

This clone has more than one count but fewer than ten. V usage is TRBV5-4 and J usage is TRBJ2-2, with D uncertain. Between the trimmed V and J ends, which lost 4 bases and 0 bases, there was a span of 7 bases. Germline CDR1 reads SGHNT; CDR2 reads YYREEE (reference sequence). CDR3 length equals 14 residues. In nucleotides, the CDR3 is TGTGCCAGCAGCGCCGCGACGAACACCGGGGAGCTGTTTTTT. The encoded protein is CASSAATNTGELFF.

V and J are TRBV27 and TRBJ2-5; D might be TRBD1 (6 bases). CDR1 and CDR2 (germline): MNHEY, SMNVEV (reference sequence). This CDR3 is 15 amino acids long. V was trimmed by 5 bases and J by 2 bases, leaving 15 bases between them. The CDR3 sequence: CASSKQGHRQETQYF. CDR3 bases: TGTGCCAGCAGTAAACAGGGCCACCGGCAAGAGACCCAGTACTTC.

This clone was observed many times. The chain couples TRBV7-9 to TRBJ1-2, with D unclear. Trimming left V 2 bases short and J 3 bases short, with 19 bases between. The CDR3 is 17 amino acids. CDR1 and CDR2 from the germline V gene are SEHNR and FQNEAQ (reference sequence). The CDR3 coding sequence is TGTGCCAGCAGCTTAATCGCTGAATGGACGGGATACTATGGCTACACCTTC. Amino acids: CASSLIAEWTGYYGYTF.

The genes are TRBV6-6 and TRBJ2-7; either TRBD1 or TRBD2 may fit D (5 bases each). V lost 4 bases and J 2 bases, leaving 12 bases between the germline ends. The CDR3 extends over 14 amino acids. CDR1 is MNHNY and CDR2 is SVGAGI in the germline V gene (reference sequence). CDR3 DNA sequence: TGTGCCAGCAGTTCCGGGACGGTGACCTACGAGCAGTACTTC. Its translation: CASSSGTVTYEQYF.